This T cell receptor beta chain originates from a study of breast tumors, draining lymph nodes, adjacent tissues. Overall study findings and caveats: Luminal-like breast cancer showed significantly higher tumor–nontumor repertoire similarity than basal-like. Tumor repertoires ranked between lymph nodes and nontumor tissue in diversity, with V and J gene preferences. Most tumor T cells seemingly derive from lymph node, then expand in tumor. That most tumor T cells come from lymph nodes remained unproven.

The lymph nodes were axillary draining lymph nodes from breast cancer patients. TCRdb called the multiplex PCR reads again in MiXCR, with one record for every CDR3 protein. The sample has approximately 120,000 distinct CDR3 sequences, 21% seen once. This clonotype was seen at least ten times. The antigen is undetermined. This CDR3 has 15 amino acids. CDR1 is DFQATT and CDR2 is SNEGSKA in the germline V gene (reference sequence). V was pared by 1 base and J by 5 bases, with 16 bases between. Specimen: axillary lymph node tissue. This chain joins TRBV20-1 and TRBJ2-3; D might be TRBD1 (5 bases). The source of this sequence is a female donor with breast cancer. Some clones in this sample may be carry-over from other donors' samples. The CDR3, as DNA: TGCAGTGCTAGAGTCCCTCCCCCTAGGGGAGATACGCAGTATTTT. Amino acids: CSARVPPPRGDTQYF.